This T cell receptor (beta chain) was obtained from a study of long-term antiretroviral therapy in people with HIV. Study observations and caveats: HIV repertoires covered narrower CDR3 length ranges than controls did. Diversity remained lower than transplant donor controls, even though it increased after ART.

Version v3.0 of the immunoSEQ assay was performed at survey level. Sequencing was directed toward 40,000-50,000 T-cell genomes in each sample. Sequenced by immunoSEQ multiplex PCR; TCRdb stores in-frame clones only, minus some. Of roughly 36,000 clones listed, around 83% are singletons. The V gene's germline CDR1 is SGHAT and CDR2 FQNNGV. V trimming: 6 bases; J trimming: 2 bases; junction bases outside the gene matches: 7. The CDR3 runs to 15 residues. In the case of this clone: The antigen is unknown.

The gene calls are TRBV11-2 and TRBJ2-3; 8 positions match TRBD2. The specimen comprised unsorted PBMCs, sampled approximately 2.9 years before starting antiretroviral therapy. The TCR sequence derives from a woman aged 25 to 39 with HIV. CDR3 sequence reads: CASRGQRGLTDTQYF. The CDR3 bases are TGTGCCAGCAGGGGCCAGCGGGGGCTCACAGATACGCAGTATTTT. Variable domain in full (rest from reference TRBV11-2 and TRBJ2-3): EAGVAQSPRYKIIEKRQSVAFWCNPISGHATLYWYQQILGQGPKLLIQFQNNGVVDDSQLPKDRFSAERLKGVDSTLKIQPAKLEDSAVYLCASRGQRGLTDTQYFGPGTRLTVL.